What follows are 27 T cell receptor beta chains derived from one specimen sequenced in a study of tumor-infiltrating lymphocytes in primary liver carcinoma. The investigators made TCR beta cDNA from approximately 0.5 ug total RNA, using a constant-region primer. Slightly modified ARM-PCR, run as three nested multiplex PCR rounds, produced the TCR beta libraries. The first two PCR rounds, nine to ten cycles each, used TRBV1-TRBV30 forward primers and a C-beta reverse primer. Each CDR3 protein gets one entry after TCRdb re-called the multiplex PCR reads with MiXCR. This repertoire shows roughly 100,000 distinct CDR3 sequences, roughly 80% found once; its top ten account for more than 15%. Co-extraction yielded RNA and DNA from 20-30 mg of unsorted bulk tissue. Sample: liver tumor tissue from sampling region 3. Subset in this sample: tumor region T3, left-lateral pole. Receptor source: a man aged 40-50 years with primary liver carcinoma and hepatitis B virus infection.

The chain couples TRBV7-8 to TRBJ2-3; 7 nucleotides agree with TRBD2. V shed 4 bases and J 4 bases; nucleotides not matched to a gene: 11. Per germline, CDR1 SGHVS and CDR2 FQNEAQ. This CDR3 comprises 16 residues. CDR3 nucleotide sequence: TGTGCCAGCAGCTGGCGCGGGAGAGCTTGCGCAGATACGCAGTATTTT. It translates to CASSWRGRACADTQYF. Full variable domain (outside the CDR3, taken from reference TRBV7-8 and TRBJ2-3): GAGVSQSPRYKVAKRGQDVALRCDPISGHVSLFWYQQALGQGPEFLTYFQNEAQLDKSGLPSDRFFAERPEGSVSTLKIQRTQQEDSAVYLCASSWRGRACADTQYFGPGTRLTVL.

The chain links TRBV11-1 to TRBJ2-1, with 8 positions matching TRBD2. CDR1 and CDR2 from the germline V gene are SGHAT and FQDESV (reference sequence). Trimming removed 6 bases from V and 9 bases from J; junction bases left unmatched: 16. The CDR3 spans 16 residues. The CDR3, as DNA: TGTGCCAGCAGTGCCGTAGCGGGATGCGTAGACATTGAGCAGTTCTTC. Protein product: CASSAVAGCVDIEQFF.

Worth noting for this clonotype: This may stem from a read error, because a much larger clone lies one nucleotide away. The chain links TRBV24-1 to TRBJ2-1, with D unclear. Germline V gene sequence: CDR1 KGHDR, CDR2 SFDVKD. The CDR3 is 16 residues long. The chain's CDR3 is CTTSDAAADDYNEQFF. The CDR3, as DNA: TGTACCACCAGTGACGCCGCGGCAGACGACTACAATGAGCAGTTCTTC.

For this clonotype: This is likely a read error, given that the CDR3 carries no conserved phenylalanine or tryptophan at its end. In DNA form, the CDR3 reads TGTGCCAGCAGTTCCGGACTCATCACAGGGACAGATACGCAGTATTCT. Its translation is CASSSGLITGTDTQYS. The chain uses TRBV5-5 and TRBJ2-3, with a weak D call TRBD1 (6 bases). The CDR3 sequence is 16 residues long. The V gene's germline CDR1 is SGHKS and CDR2 YYEKEE (reference sequence). Trimming pared 5 bases from V and 3 bases from J, leaving 19 bases between.

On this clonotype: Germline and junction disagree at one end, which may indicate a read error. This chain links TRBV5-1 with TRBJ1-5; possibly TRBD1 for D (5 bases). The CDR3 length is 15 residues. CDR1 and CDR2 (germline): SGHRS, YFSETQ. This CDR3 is CASSLGGTSNQPKHF. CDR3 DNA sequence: TGCGCCAGTAGCTTGGGGGGGACTAGCAATCAGCCCAAGCATTTT.

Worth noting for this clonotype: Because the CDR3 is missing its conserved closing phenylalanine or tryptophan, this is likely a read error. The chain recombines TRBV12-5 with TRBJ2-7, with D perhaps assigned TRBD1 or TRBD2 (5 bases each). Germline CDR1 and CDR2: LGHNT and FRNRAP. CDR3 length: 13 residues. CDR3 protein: CTSEGSGSYEQYL. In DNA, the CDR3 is TGTACCAGTGAGGGGAGCGGTTCCTACGAGCAGTACCTC.

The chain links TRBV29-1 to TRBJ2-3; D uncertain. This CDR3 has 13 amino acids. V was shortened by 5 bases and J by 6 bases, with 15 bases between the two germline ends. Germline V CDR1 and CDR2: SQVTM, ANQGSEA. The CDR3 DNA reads TGCAGCGTTAATGCCAATCATGCGGATACGCAGTATTTT. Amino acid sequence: CSVNANHADTQYF.

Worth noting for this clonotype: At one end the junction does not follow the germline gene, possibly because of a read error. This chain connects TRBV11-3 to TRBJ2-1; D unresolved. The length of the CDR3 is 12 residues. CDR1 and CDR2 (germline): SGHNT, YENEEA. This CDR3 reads CASSLTPIEQFF. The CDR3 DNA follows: TGTGCAAGCAGCTTAACCCCAATTGAGCAATTCTTC.

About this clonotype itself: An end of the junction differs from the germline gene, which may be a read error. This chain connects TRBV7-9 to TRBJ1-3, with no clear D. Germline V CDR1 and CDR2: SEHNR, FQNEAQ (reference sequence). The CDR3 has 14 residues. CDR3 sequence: CTSSRNSVGHTIYF. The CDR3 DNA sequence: TGTACCAGCAGCAGGAACTCCGTAGGACACACCATATATTTT.

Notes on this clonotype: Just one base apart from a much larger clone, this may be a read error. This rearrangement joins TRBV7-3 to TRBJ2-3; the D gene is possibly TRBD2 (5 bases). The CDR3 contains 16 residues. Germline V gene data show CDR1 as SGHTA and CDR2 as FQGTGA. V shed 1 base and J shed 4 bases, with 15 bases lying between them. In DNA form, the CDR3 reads TGTGCCAGCAGCTTAAGGCTAGTGGCCGGGGCAGATACGCAGTATTTT. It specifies CASSLRLVAGADTQYF.

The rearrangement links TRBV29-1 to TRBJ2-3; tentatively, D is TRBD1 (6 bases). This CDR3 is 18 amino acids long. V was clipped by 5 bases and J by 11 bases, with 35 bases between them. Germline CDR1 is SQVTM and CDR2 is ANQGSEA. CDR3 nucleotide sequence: TGCAGCGTTAAAGCCCCTGGGACAAATAACGGGGCCCTAGGTATGCAGTATTTT. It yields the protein CSVKAPGTNNGALGMQYF.

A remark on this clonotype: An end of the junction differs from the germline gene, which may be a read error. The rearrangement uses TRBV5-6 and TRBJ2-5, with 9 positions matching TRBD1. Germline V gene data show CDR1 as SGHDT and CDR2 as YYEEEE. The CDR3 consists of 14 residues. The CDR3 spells CDSSTGQGQETQNF. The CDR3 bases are TGTGACAGCAGCACAGGACAGGGGCAAGAGACCCAGAACTTC. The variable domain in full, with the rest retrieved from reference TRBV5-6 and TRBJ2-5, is DAGVTQSPTHLIKTRGQQVTLRCSPKSGHDTVSWYQQALGQGPQFIFQYYEEEERQRGNFPDRFSGHQFPNYSSELNVNALLLGDSALYLCDSSTGQGQETQNFGPGTRLLVL.

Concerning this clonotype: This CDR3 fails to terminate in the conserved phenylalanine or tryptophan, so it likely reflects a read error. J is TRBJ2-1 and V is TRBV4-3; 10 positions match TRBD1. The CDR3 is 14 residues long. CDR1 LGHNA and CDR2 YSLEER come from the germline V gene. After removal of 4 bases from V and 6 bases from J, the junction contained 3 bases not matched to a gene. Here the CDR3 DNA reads TGCGCCAGCAGCCTGGACAGGGGGGGCAATGAGCAGTTCATC. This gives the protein CASSLDRGGNEQFI.

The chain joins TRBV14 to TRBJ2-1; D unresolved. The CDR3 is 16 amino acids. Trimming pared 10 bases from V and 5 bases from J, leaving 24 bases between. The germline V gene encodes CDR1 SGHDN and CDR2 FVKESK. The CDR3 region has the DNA TGTGCCAACAGTGCCGTAGCAGTATGGGTAAACAATGAGCAGTTCTTC. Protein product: CANSAVAVWVNNEQFF.

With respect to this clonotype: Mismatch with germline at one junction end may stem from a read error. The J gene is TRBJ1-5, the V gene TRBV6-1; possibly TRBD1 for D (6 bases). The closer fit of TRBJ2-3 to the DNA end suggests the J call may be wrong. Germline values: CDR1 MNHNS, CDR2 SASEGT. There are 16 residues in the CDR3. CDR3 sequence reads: CASSHQGLTLNQPQYF. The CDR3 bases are TGCGCCAGCAGTCACCAGGGGTTGACCCTAAATCAGCCCCAGTATTTT.

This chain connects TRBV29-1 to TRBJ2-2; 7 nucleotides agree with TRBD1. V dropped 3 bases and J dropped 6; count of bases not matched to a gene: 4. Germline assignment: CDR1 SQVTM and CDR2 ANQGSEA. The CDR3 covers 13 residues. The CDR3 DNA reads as TGCAGCGTTGAGGAAACAGGGGCCGGGGAGCTGTTTTTT. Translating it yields CSVEETGAGELFF.

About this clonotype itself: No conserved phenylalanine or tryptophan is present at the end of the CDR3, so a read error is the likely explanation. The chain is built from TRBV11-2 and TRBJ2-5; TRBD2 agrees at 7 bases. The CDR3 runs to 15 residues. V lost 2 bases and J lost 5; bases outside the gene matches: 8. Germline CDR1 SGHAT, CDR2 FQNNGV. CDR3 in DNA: TGTGCCAGCAGCTTATCCGTGCAGGGAGGGGAGACCCAGTACTAC. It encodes CASSLSVQGGETQYY.

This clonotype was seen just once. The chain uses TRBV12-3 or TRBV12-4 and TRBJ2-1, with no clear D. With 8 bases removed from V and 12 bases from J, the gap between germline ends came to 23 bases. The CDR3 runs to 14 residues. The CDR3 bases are TGTGCCAGCCTAAGCGAGCCGCATTACGGTGCGCAGTTCTTC. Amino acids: CASLSEPHYGAQFF.

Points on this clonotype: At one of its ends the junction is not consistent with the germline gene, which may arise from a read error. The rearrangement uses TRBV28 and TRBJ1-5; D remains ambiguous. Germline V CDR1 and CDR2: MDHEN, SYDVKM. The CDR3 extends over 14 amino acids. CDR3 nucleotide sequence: TGTGCCAGCAGTTTGACATGGGGAACGCAGCCCCAACATTTT. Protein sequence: CASSLTWGTQPQHF.

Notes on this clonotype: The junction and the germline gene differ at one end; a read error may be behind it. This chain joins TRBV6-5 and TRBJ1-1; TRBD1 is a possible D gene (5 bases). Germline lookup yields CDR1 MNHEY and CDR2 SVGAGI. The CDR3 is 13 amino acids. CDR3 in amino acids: CASSRIGETEAFF. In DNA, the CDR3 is TGTGCCAGTAGTAGGATAGGGGAAACAGAAGCTTTCTTC.

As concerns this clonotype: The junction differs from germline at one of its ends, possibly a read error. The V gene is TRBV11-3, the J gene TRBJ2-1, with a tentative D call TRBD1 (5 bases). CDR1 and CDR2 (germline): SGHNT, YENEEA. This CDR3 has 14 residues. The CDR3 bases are TGTGCCAGTAGCTTAGGGGTCAGCAATAATGAGAAGTTCTTC. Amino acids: CASSLGVSNNEKFF.

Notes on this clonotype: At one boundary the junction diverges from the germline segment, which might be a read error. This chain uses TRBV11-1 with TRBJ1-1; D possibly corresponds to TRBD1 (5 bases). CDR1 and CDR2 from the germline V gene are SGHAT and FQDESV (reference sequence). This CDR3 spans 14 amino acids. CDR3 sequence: CASSLSRGIAEVFF. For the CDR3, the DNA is TGTGCCAGCAGCTTAAGTCGGGGGATAGCTGAAGTTTTCTTC.

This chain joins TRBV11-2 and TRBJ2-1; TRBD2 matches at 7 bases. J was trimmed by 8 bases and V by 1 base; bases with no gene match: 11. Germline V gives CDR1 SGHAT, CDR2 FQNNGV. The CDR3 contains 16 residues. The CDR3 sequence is CASSLGVGGVSDEQFF. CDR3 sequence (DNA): TGTGCCAGCAGCTTAGGTGTGGGGGGGGTATCGGATGAGCAGTTCTTC. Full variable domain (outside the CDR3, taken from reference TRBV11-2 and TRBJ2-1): EAGVAQSPRYKIIEKRQSVAFWCNPISGHATLYWYQQILGQGPKLLIQFQNNGVVDDSQLPKDRFSAERLKGVDSTLKIQPAKLEDSAVYLCASSLGVGGVSDEQFFGPGTRLTVL.

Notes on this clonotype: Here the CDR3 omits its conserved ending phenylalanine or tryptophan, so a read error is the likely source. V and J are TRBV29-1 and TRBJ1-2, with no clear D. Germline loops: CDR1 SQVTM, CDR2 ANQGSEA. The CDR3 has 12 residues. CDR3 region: CSVPGENYGYTS. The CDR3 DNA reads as TGCAGCGTACCGGGAGAAAACTATGGTTACACCTCC.

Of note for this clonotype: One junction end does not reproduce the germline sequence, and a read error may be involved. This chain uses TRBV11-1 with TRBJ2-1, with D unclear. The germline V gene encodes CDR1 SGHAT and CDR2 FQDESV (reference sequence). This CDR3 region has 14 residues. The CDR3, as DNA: TGTGCCAACAGCTTGGGCGTCACGAACAATGAGCAGTTCTTC. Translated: CANSLGVTNNEQFF.

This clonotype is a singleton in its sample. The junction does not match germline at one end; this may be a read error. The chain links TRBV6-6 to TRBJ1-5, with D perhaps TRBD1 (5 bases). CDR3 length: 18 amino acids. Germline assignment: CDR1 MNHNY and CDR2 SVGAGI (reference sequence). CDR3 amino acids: CASSYFDPTEGLNQPQHF. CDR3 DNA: TGTGCCAGCAGCTACTTCGATCCGACAGAGGGGCTAAATCAGCCCCAGCATTTT.

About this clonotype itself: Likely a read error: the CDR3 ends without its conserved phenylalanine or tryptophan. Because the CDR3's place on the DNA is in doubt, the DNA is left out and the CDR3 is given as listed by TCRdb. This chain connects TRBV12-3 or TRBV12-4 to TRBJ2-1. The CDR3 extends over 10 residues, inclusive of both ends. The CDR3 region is CASFSGKRFL.